One and the same sample provided the 26 T cell receptor beta chains below, sequenced in a study of blood T cell repertoires in COVID-19. Produced via immunoSEQ multiplex PCR; TCRdb's table is partial and in-frame only. This sample has about 94,000 clones; 84% occur once, and the top ten carry about 6.3%. The sequenced sample was peripheral blood. Receptors originate from a man aged 55-75 years with acute or convalescent COVID-19.

J is TRBJ2-3 and V is TRBV18; 8 positions match TRBD1. Losses at the gene ends were 6 bases for V and 5 bases for J; bases not matched to a gene: 7. The germline CDR1 and CDR2 sequences are KGHSH and LQKENI. The CDR3 is 14 amino acids. The CDR3 loop is CASSSTGAEDTQYF. CDR3 DNA sequence: TGTGCCAGCTCGTCGACAGGGGCGGAAGATACGCAGTATTTT. Together with reference TRBV18 and TRBJ2-3, the CDR3 gives the full variable domain: NAGVMQNPRHLVRRRGQEARLRCSPMKGHSHVYWYRQLPEEGLKFMVYLQKENIIDESGMPKERFSAEFPKEGPSILRIQQVVRGDSAAYFCASSSTGAEDTQYFGPGTRLTVL.

The chain combines TRBV7-8 with TRBJ1-1, with unresolved D. There are 14 residues in the CDR3. V shed 1 base and J shed 1 base, with 7 bases lying between them. Germline CDR1 SGHVS, CDR2 FQNEAQ. The CDR3 coding sequence is TGTGCCAGCAGCTTAGTTCGGGGGAACACTGAAGCTTTCTTT. Protein: CASSLVRGNTEAFF.

V and J are TRBV2 and TRBJ1-6; 10 positions agree with TRBD1. V lost 6 bases and J lost 8; bases outside the gene matches: 13. Germline CDR1 SNHLY, CDR2 FYNNEI. The CDR3 runs to 17 residues. CDR3 region: CASSYLGQGSIYSPLHF. The CDR3 DNA reads TGTGCCAGCAGCTACCTGGGACAGGGGTCGATCTATTCACCCCTCCACTTT.

In its sample, this clone was seen once. Within the sample, other DNA sequences also encode this same CDR3. This rearrangement joins TRBV12-3 or TRBV12-4 to TRBJ1-2; no clear D. V lost 1 base and J lost 5, with 8 bases in between. The CDR3 is made up of 13 amino acids. CDR3 amino acids: CASSLGLNYGYTF. The CDR3, as DNA: TGTGCCAGCAGTTTAGGACTGAATTATGGCTACACCTTC.

CDR3 residues: CASSPREGDGYTF. The CDR3 coding sequence is TGCGCCAGCAGCCCAAGAGAGGGGGACGGCTACACCTTC. V is TRBV4-3 and J is TRBJ1-2; D is perhaps TRBD1 (6 bases). The CDR3 runs to 13 residues. Germline V CDR1 and CDR2: LGHNA, YSLEER. Deletions cut 4 bases from V and 8 bases from J, with 14 bases between.

The chain combines TRBV9 with TRBJ2-7, with 7 bases identical to TRBD2. This CDR3 has 15 amino acids. With V trimmed by 0 bases and J by 1 base, 4 bases remained unmatched. In germline, CDR1 is SGDLS, CDR2 YYNGEE. DNA for the CDR3: TGTGCCAGCAGCGTAGGCGGGGGTTTTTCCTACGAGCAGTACTTC. Translated: CASSVGGGFSYEQYF.

V is TRBV5-5 and J is TRBJ1-4; D remains ambiguous. The germline V and J ends were trimmed by 4 bases and 8 bases, with 15 bases remaining between them. The CDR3 is 14 amino acids. Germline assignment: CDR1 SGHKS and CDR2 YYEKEE (reference sequence). The CDR3 loop is CASSQRVNSEKLFF. CDR3 sequence (DNA): TGTGCCAGCAGCCAGAGGGTCAATTCGGAAAAACTGTTTTTT. Together with reference TRBV5-5 and TRBJ1-4, the CDR3 gives the full variable domain: DAGVTQSPTHLIKTRGQQVTLRCSPISGHKSVSWYQQVLGQGPQFIFQYYEKEERGRGNFPDRFSARQFPNYSSELNVNALLLGDSALYLCASSQRVNSEKLFFGSGTQLSVL.

V and J are TRBV9 and TRBJ2-7; TRBD2 is a possible D gene (6 bases). The length of the CDR3 is 16 residues. CDR1 SGDLS and CDR2 YYNGEE come from the germline V gene. The V and J ends lost 0 bases and 7 bases respectively, with 20 bases between them. CDR3 coding DNA: TGTGCCAGCAGCGTAGACGGGGGTTCGGTGGTGGAGGAGCAGTACTTC. It is translated as CASSVDGGSVVEEQYF.

The count of this clone is one. The chain joins TRBV7-2 to TRBJ2-1; TRBD1 might be the D (6 bases). Trimming pared 5 bases from V and 5 bases from J, leaving 16 bases between. The germline V gene encodes CDR1 SGHTA and CDR2 FQGNSA. This CDR3 spans 15 amino acids. The CDR3 region is CASSPTGPSNNEQFF. As DNA, the CDR3 is TGTGCCAGCAGCCCAACAGGGCCCTCAAACAATGAGCAGTTCTTC. Full variable domain (rest looked up from reference TRBV7-2 and TRBJ2-1): GAGVSQSPSNKVTEKGKDVELRCDPISGHTALYWYRQSLGQGLEFLIYFQGNSAPDKSGLPSDRFSAERTGGSVSTLTIQRTQQEDSAVYLCASSPTGPSNNEQFFGPGTRLTVL.

V and J are TRBV7-8 and TRBJ2-7, with D perhaps matching TRBD1 (5 bases). The CDR3 contains 13 residues. The ends were cut back, 11 bases at V and 5 bases at J, with 19 bases in the middle. From germline, CDR1 is SGHVS and CDR2 FQNEAQ. The CDR3 nucleotides are TGTGCCTCCCGGGCCAGGGCGAGAGACGAGCAGTACTTC. Protein sequence: CASRARARDEQYF.

The table lists this clone with a count of one. This chain joins TRBV14 and TRBJ2-3; possible D gene TRBD2, 6 bases. V lost 4 bases and J lost 9, with 14 bases in between. Germline V gene data show CDR1 as SGHDN and CDR2 as FVKESK. This CDR3 region has 13 residues. The chain's CDR3 is CASSPQAGPTQYF. CDR3 coding DNA: TGTGCCAGCAGCCCCCAAGCGGGCCCAACGCAGTATTTT.

The chain employs TRBV3-1 (or the pseudogene TRBV3-2) and TRBJ2-7; D not resolved. Germline V gene data show CDR1 as LGHDT and CDR2 as YNNKEL (reference sequence). V lost 2 bases and J 1 base, leaving 3 bases between the germline ends. CDR3 length: 12 amino acids. As DNA, the CDR3 is TGTGCCAGCAGCCAAACATCCTACGAGCAGTACTTC. It codes for CASSQTSYEQYF.

This chain uses TRBV19 with TRBJ2-4; 12 bases are shared with TRBD2. Germline V gives CDR1 LNHDA, CDR2 SQIVND (reference sequence). CDR3 length: 16 amino acids. J was trimmed by 8 bases and V by 1 base; bases with no gene match: 6. In DNA, the CDR3 is TGTGCCAGTAGTATAGGAACTAGCGGGGGGATCGACATTCAGTACTTC. Its protein is CASSIGTSGGIDIQYF.

This clone occurred once. V usage is TRBV24-1 and J usage is TRBJ1-1, with D unresolved. Germline V gene lookup returns CDR1 KGHDR and CDR2 SFDVKD. This CDR3 has 14 amino acids. V was pared by 9 bases and J by 0 bases, with 13 bases between. This chain's CDR3 is CATVQVRLNTEAFF. DNA for the CDR3: TGTGCCACCGTCCAAGTCAGGTTGAACACTGAAGCTTTCTTT.

This chain connects TRBV7-8 to TRBJ1-2, with D possibly matching TRBD1 (5 bases). The CDR3 covers 18 residues. The germline V gene has CDR1 SGHVS and CDR2 FQNEAQ. V was clipped by 2 bases and J by 5 bases, with 24 bases between them. The DNA of the CDR3 is TGTGCCAGCAGCTTACGCCCAAACCGTGGGACTGTGGATTATGGCTACACCTTC. Its translation: CASSLRPNRGTVDYGYTF.

The chain employs TRBV10-3 and TRBJ1-4, with D maybe TRBD1 (6 bases). V was cut by 10 bases and J by 6 bases, with 15 bases left in between. There are 13 residues in the CDR3. Germline V gives CDR1 ENHRY, CDR2 SYGVKD. CDR3 sequence (DNA): TGTGCCACCACAGGGTCCGGGGATGAAAAACTGTTTTTT. Its translation is CATTGSGDEKLFF.

The chain recombines TRBV2 with TRBJ1-5; 8 nucleotides align to TRBD1. The V segment lost 6 bases and the J segment 6 bases; nucleotides outside the gene matches: 10. Looked up from germline, CDR1 is SNHLY and CDR2 is FYNNEI. The CDR3 totals 15 residues. CDR3 loop: CASRGGQGASQPQHF. CDR3 sequence (DNA): TGTGCCAGCAGAGGCGGACAGGGTGCGAGTCAGCCCCAGCATTTT.

The genes are TRBV12-3 or TRBV12-4 and TRBJ1-5, with TRBD1 matching over 10 bases. The CDR3 length is 12 residues. With V trimmed by 8 bases and J by 7 bases, 2 bases remained unmatched. As DNA, the CDR3 is TGTGCCAGCGGGACAGGGGAACAGCCCCAGCATTTT. Protein sequence: CASGTGEQPQHF.

The V and J genes are TRBV9 and TRBJ1-2, with D maybe TRBD1 (6 bases). V lost 4 bases, J lost 8 bases, and 12 bases lay in between. The germline V gene has CDR1 SGDLS and CDR2 YYNGEE. CDR3 size: 12 residues. CDR3 DNA: TGTGCCAGCAGCCTTTTCGACAGGGGCTACACCTTC. Translation: CASSLFDRGYTF. Looking up the rest from reference TRBV9 and TRBJ1-2 gives the full variable domain: DSGVTQTPKHLITATGQRVTLRCSPRSGDLSVYWYQQSLDQGLQFLIQYYNGEERAKGNILERFSAQQFPDLHSELNLSSLELGDSALYFCASSLFDRGYTFGSGTRLTVV.

The genes are TRBV6-5 and TRBJ2-1, with TRBD2 as a possible D gene (6 bases). Trimming stripped 7 bases from V and 4 bases from J, with 17 bases between. The CDR3 extends over 15 amino acids. Germline lookup yields CDR1 MNHEY and CDR2 SVGAGI. The CDR3 sequence is CASMKGTEGYNEQFF. The CDR3 DNA reads as TGTGCCAGCATGAAAGGGACGGAGGGGTACAATGAGCAGTTCTTC.

In this sample, this clone turned up a few times. Distinct nucleotide sequences in the sample also encode this CDR3. The V call is TRBV7-3, the J call TRBJ1-1; the D is unclear. The CDR3 loop spans 13 amino acids. Trimming left V 1 base short and J 1 base short, with 4 bases between. In germline, CDR1 is SGHTA, CDR2 FQGTGA. The CDR3: CASSLNRNTEAFF. CDR3 nucleotides: TGTGCCAGCAGCTTAAATAGGAACACTGAAGCTTTCTTT.

This chain joins TRBV18 and TRBJ1-3; 7 bases agree with TRBD1. The CDR3 sequence is 16 residues long. The V gene's germline CDR1 is KGHSH and CDR2 LQKENI. Losses at the gene ends were 0 bases for V and 0 bases for J; bases not matched to a gene: 2. The CDR3 is CASSPPTGSSGNTIYF. As DNA, the CDR3 is TGTGCCAGCTCACCACCGACAGGGAGCTCTGGAAACACCATATATTTT.

This clone has just one count. The chain is built from TRBV18 and TRBJ1-1; possibly TRBD1 for D (5 bases). CDR1 and CDR2 from the germline V gene are KGHSH and LQKENI. The V gene lost 0 bases and the J gene lost 1 base, with 9 bases spanning the gap. The CDR3 consists of 15 residues. This CDR3 reads CASSPPGRENTEAFF. CDR3 in DNA: TGTGCCAGCTCACCACCGGGCAGGGAGAACACTGAAGCTTTCTTT.

This clone has a single count. The gene calls are TRBV4-2 and TRBJ1-5; weak D call: TRBD1 (6 bases). The CDR3 totals 14 residues. Trimming left V 0 bases short and J 6 bases short, with 9 bases between. Germline loops: CDR1 LGHNA, CDR2 YNFKEQ. The CDR3 bases are TGTGCCAGCAGCCAAGACACAGGGTCTCAGCCCCAGCATTTT. Its translation: CASSQDTGSQPQHF.

The chain has TRBV20-1 and TRBJ1-5; TRBD1 is a possible D gene (5 bases). Trimming stripped 3 bases from V and 2 bases from J, with 17 bases between. CDR1 and CDR2 (germline): DFQATT, SNEGSKA (reference sequence). This CDR3 region has 16 residues. CDR3 sequence (DNA): TGCAGTGCTAGTCCAGGGCCTAAGGATGGCAATCAGCCCCAGCATTTT. It encodes CSASPGPKDGNQPQHF.

This clone was detected only once. CDR3 loop: CASSFTTETQYF. CDR3 in DNA: TGTGCCAGCAGCTTTACTACGGAGACCCAGTACTTC. V and J are TRBV7-2 and TRBJ2-5; D is unclear. The CDR3 is 12 residues long. The germline V gene encodes CDR1 SGHTA and CDR2 FQGNSA. Trimming cost V 3 bases and J 5 bases, with 7 bases left between them.